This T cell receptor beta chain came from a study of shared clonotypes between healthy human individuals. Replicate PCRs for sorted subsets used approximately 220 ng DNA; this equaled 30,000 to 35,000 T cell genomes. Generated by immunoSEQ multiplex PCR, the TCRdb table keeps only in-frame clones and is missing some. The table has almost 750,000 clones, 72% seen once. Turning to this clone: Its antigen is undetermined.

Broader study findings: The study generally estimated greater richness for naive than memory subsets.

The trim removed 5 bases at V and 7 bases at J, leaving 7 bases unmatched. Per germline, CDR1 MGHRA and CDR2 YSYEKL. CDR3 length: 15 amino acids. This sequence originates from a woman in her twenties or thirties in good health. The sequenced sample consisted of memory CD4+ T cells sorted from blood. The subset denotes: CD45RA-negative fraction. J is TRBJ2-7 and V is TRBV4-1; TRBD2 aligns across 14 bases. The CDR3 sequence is CASSKGLAGAGEQYF. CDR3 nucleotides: TGCGCCAGCAGCAAGGGACTAGCGGGAGCCGGAGAGCAGTACTTC.